Below, 26 T cell receptor beta chains from the same sample are listed, as sequenced in a study of prognosis after radiotherapy for stage I lung cancer. Multiplex PCR, run in two rounds, amplified TCR beta CDR3 from genomic DNA. Specific primers for each TRBV and TRBJ gene were what first-round PCR used. TCRdb re-called the multiplex PCR reads with MiXCR, one entry per CDR3 protein. The table has some 34,000 distinct CDR3 sequences, approximately 35% seen once. The specimen comprised PBMCs, sampled before or after stereotactic body radiation therapy (not recorded which). The receptors here all came from a donor of 50 years or more with non-small cell lung cancer.

In this sample, this clonotype turned up many times. V usage is TRBV9 and J usage is TRBJ2-7; TRBD2 matches at 9 bases. V was pared by 2 bases and J by 1 base, with 7 bases of the junction left unmatched. CDR1 and CDR2 from the germline V gene are SGDLS and YYNGEE. The CDR3 runs to 16 residues. Written as DNA, the CDR3 is TGTGCCAGCAGCGTGGGAGCGGGGGGCCGATCCTACGAGCAGTACTTC. This translates into CASSVGAGGRSYEQYF. The full variable domain, in which reference TRBV9 and TRBJ2-7 provide the parts outside the CDR3, is DSGVTQTPKHLITATGQRVTLRCSPRSGDLSVYWYQQSLDQGLQFLIQYYNGEERAKGNILERFSAQQFPDLHSELNLSSLELGDSALYFCASSVGAGGRSYEQYFGPGTRLTVT.

This clonotype was recorded many times. The gene calls are TRBV6-5 and TRBJ1-5, with a tentative D call TRBD1 (5 bases). CDR1 is MNHEY and CDR2 is SVGAGI in the germline V gene. The CDR3 runs to 14 residues. V was cut by 3 bases and J by 6 bases, with 12 bases left in between. The CDR3: CASSYGAGRQPQHF. In nucleotides, the CDR3 is TGTGCCAGCAGTTATGGGGCAGGGCGTCAGCCCCAGCATTTT.

This clonotype was seen at least ten times. The chain carries TRBV7-9 and TRBJ2-1; possible D gene TRBD2, 5 bases. Germline CDR1 is SEHNR and CDR2 is FQNEAQ (reference sequence). The V end lost 5 bases, the J end lost 8 bases, and 13 bases lay between the germline ends. This CDR3 region has 13 residues. The CDR3, as DNA: TGTGCCAGCAGCCCCCGAGGGCCTGATGAGCAGTTCTTC. It codes for CASSPRGPDEQFF. Looking up the rest from reference TRBV7-9 and TRBJ2-1 gives the full variable domain: DTGVSQNPRHKITKRGQNVTFRCDPISEHNRLYWYRQTLGQGPEFLTYFQNEAQLEKSRLLSDRFSAERPKGSFSTLEIQRTEQGDSAMYLCASSPRGPDEQFFGPGTRLTVL.

This clonotype was counted at least ten times. The chain links TRBV6-5 to TRBJ1-2; D may be TRBD1 (5 bases). The CDR3 contains 15 residues. Germline V gene data show CDR1 as MNHEY and CDR2 as SVGAGI. Trimming took off 0 bases at V and 7 bases at J, with 15 bases between the two ends. The CDR3 protein is CASSYSTDAYSGYTF. CDR3 sequence (DNA): TGTGCCAGCAGTTACTCGACAGACGCTTACTCTGGCTACACCTTC.

Worth noting for this clonotype: A single base separates this from a much larger clone, so it may be a read error. The chain carries TRBV5-6 and TRBJ2-3; a possible D gene is TRBD2 (6 bases). The CDR3 is 15 amino acids. Germline V gives CDR1 SGHDT, CDR2 YYEEEE. With 5 bases removed from V and 5 bases from J, the gap between germline ends came to 18 bases. Here the CDR3 DNA reads TGTGCCAGCAGAACCTCGGTGGGACTCAGAGATACGCAGTATTTT. It specifies CASRTSVGLRDTQYF. Supplemented by reference TRBV5-6 and TRBJ2-3, the full variable domain reads DAGVTQSPTHLIKTRGQQVTLRCSPKSGHDTVSWYQQALGQGPQFIFQYYEEEERQRGNFPDRFSGHQFPNYSSELNVNALLLGDSALYLCASRTSVGLRDTQYFGPGTRLTVL.

This clonotype has a count of ten or more. This chain joins TRBV12-3 or TRBV12-4 and TRBJ1-6; 7 bases match TRBD1. J gave up 2 bases and V 8 bases, and 3 bases lay outside the gene matches. CDR3 length equals 14 residues. The CDR3 DNA follows: TGTGCCAGCCGACAGGGTACCTATAATTCACCCCTCCACTTT. Translation gives CASRQGTYNSPLHF.

This clonotype was observed at least ten times. CDR3 nucleotide sequence: TGTGCCAGCAGGGTAGGCAGGGACACCGGGGAGCTGTTTTTT. It codes for CASRVGRDTGELFF. The rearrangement joins TRBV6-1 to TRBJ2-2; D is perhaps TRBD1 (5 bases). The CDR3 has 14 amino acids. V was clipped by 6 bases and J by 3 bases, with 11 bases between them. Germline CDR1 reads MNHNS; CDR2 reads SASEGT.

This clonotype was seen many times. The chain employs TRBV15 and TRBJ2-7, with a weak D call TRBD2 (5 bases). The CDR3 runs to 13 residues. Trimming took 2 bases from V and 5 from J, leaving 10 bases between them. Germline CDR1 LNHNV, CDR2 YYDKDF (reference sequence). The CDR3 DNA is TGTGCCACCAGCAGAAAAGGGAGCCACGAGCAGTACTTC. It translates to CATSRKGSHEQYF.

In regard to this clonotype: Since a much larger clone is just one base distant, this may be a read error. The chain recombines TRBV2 with TRBJ2-5; D possibly matches TRBD1 or TRBD2 (5 bases each). In germline, CDR1 is SNHLY, CDR2 FYNNEI. The CDR3 runs to 12 residues. V shed 6 bases and J shed 5 bases, with 10 bases lying between them. The DNA for the CDR3 is TGTGCCAGCAGGCTGGGGGTGGAGACCCAGTACTTC. This gives the protein CASRLGVETQYF.

Comment on this clonotype: One junction end disagrees with the germline gene, perhaps due to a read error. The chain joins TRBV7-8 to TRBJ1-5; TRBD1 might be the D (6 bases). Germline V gene sequence: CDR1 SGHVS, CDR2 FQNEAQ. The CDR3 loop spans 16 amino acids. CDR3 region: CASSLVFGTNNHPQHF. The CDR3 DNA is TGTGCCAGCAGCTTAGTCTTTGGGACAAATAATCATCCCCAGCATTTT.

Worth noting for this clonotype: As the CDR3 is not closed by the conserved phenylalanine or tryptophan, this likely results from a read error. V is TRBV29-1 and J is TRBJ2-2; 7 bases are shared with TRBD1. V lost 4 bases, J lost 3 bases, and 5 bases stayed unmatched. The CDR3 is made up of 14 amino acids. CDR1 and CDR2 (germline): SQVTM, ANQGSEA. The chain's CDR3 is CSVVTGPDTGELFL. CDR3 bases: TGCAGCGTTGTGACAGGGCCGGACACCGGGGAGCTGTTTCTT.

Worth noting for this clonotype: One end of the junction varies from germline; a read error may be responsible. V gene TRBV6-1 combines with J gene TRBJ1-2; 8 positions agree with TRBD1. The germline CDR1 and CDR2 sequences are MNHNS and SASEGT. This CDR3 comprises 14 residues. The CDR3 DNA reads as TGTGCCAGCAGTGAATCCCCAGGGGGCTATTGCTACACCTTC. Translated, it gives CASSESPGGYCYTF.

There are many counts of this clonotype. The J gene is TRBJ1-5, the V gene TRBV30; D remains unclear. Looked up from germline, CDR1 is GTSNPN and CDR2 is SVGIG (reference sequence). Trimming took off 0 bases at V and 6 bases at J, with 15 bases between the two ends. CDR3 size: 15 residues. The CDR3 reads CAWSVDGSFGQPQHF. CDR3 nucleotides: TGTGCCTGGAGTGTCGACGGGAGCTTTGGTCAGCCCCAGCATTTT.

This clonotype was observed a few times. This chain links TRBV5-5 with TRBJ2-4; TRBD2 aligns across 7 bases. The V gene end was trimmed by 0 bases and the J gene end by 3 bases; junction bases not matched to a gene: 3. The CDR3 runs 15 residues. From germline, CDR1 is SGHKS and CDR2 YYEKEE (reference sequence). The CDR3 nucleotides are TGTGCCAGCAGCTTGGGGGGGGGGGTCAAAAACATTCAGTACTTC. As protein: CASSLGGGVKNIQYF. Variable domain in full (rest from reference TRBV5-5 and TRBJ2-4): DAGVTQSPTHLIKTRGQQVTLRCSPISGHKSVSWYQQVLGQGPQFIFQYYEKEERGRGNFPDRFSARQFPNYSSELNVNALLLGDSALYLCASSLGGGVKNIQYFGAGTRLSVL.

In its sample, this clonotype was seen many times. This chain connects TRBV11-3 to TRBJ2-1; TRBD1 matches at 9 bases. CDR3 size: 15 residues. Trimming removed 1 base from V and 8 bases from J; junction bases left unmatched: 6. CDR1 and CDR2 (germline): SGHNT, YENEEA. CDR3 DNA: TGTGCCAGCAGCTTAGGAGGACAGGGGAGTCATGAGCAGTTCTTC. This translates into CASSLGGQGSHEQFF.

For this clonotype: A far larger clone is off by one base, so a read error is likely. The rearrangement uses TRBV6-2 or TRBV6-3 and TRBJ2-3, with D maybe TRBD2 (5 bases). This CDR3 contains 13 residues. V was trimmed by 7 bases and J by 1 base, leaving 9 bases between them. Germline lookup yields CDR1 MNHEY and CDR2 SVGEGT. The CDR3 nucleotides are TGTGCCAGCACTCCTAGCTGCACAGATACGCAGTATTTT. Protein product: CASTPSCTDTQYF.

This clonotype was seen repeatedly, ten times or more. This chain links TRBV14 with TRBJ1-1; TRBD1 matches at 7 bases. Unmatched junction bases numbered 10, after V lost 4 bases and J lost 5 bases. CDR3 length equals 15 residues. CDR1 SGHDN and CDR2 FVKESK come from the germline V gene. The CDR3 nucleotides are TGTGCCAGCAGCCTACGACAGGGCGGCGATACTGAAGCTTTCTTT. Translation gives CASSLRQGGDTEAFF. The full variable domain, its missing parts supplied by reference TRBV14 and TRBJ1-1, is EAGVTQFPSHSVIEKGQTVTLRCDPISGHDNLYWYRRVMGKEIKFLLHFVKESKQDESGMPNNRFLAERTGGTYSTLKVQPAELEDSGVYFCASSLRQGGDTEAFFGQGTRLTVV.

About this clonotype: The junction departs from germline at one end; a sequencing error may be responsible. This rearrangement joins TRBV6-9 to TRBJ2-3; weak D call: TRBD2 (5 bases). Germline V gene data show CDR1 as MNHGY and CDR2 as SVAAGI. The CDR3 runs 15 residues. CDR3 amino acids: CASSSGNENTDTKYF. CDR3 nucleotide sequence: TGTGCCAGCAGTTCCGGGAACGAGAACACAGATACGAAGTATTTT.

The table lists this clonotype with many counts. This chain links TRBV25-1 with TRBJ2-5; TRBD2 matches 9 bases. The CDR3 has 16 residues. Germline V gene data show CDR1 as MGHDK and CDR2 as SYGVNS. J lost 4 bases, V lost 0 bases, and 6 bases had no gene match. CDR3 DNA sequence: TGTGCCAGCAGTGAATATGGAGCGGGGGGTCTAGAGACCCAGTACTTC. The encoded protein is CASSEYGAGGLETQYF.

The rearrangement links TRBV6-5 to TRBJ2-1; 7 nucleotides agree with TRBD1. Germline V gives CDR1 MNHEY, CDR2 SVGAGI. The CDR3 consists of 19 residues. Trimming at V came to 2 bases and at J to 2 bases, leaving 15 bases not matched to a gene. CDR3 DNA sequence: TGTGCCAGCAGTTACCGGCTTCAATTAGACAGGGATCCCTACAATGAGCAGTTCTTC. Translation: CASSYRLQLDRDPYNEQFF.

This clonotype has ten or more counts. The J gene is TRBJ1-6, the V gene TRBV12-3 or TRBV12-4, with a tentative D call TRBD1 (6 bases). CDR3 length: 15 residues. The V end lost 6 bases, the J end lost 7 bases, and 16 bases lay between the germline ends. Written as DNA, the CDR3 is TGTGCCAGCAGGGGGGGGGCCGGCGAGAATTCACCCCTCCACTTT. This translates into CASRGGAGENSPLHF.

The V gene is TRBV3-1, the J gene TRBJ1-1, with a tentative D call TRBD1 (6 bases). The CDR3 contains 13 residues. V was shortened by 1 base and J by 13 bases, with 16 bases between the two germline ends. Germline V gene data show CDR1 as LGHDT and CDR2 as YNNKEL (reference sequence). In DNA form, the CDR3 reads TGTGCCAGCAGCCAAGGCAGCAGGGGTACAGATTTCTTT. Its protein product is CASSQGSRGTDFF.

As regards this clonotype: A clone one base away is much larger, so this may be a read error. V gene TRBV2 combines with J gene TRBJ2-5; D ambiguous. The V gene's germline CDR1 is SNHLY and CDR2 FYNNEI. The CDR3 extends over 16 amino acids. V gave up 0 bases and J gave up 2 bases, with 13 bases separating them. The CDR3 DNA is TGTGCCAGCAGTGAAGCGCTTCTGACTTTTCAAGAGACCCAGTACTTC. It yields the protein CASSEALLTFQETQYF.

This clonotype appeared a few times. This chain links TRBV5-8 with TRBJ2-5, with TRBD2 matching 9 bases. The CDR3 is 15 amino acids. The V segment lost 0 bases and the J segment 3 bases; nucleotides outside the gene matches: 3. The germline V gene has CDR1 SGHTS and CDR2 YDEGEE. For the CDR3, the DNA is TGTGCCAGCAGCTTGGGTCTAGCGGGGAAAGAGACCCAGTACTTC. This translates into CASSLGLAGKETQYF.

In its sample, this clonotype was seen many times. This rearrangement joins TRBV6-1 to TRBJ1-1; 7 nucleotides align to TRBD1. Germline CDR1 is MNHNS and CDR2 is SASEGT. This CDR3 contains 14 residues. With 7 bases clipped from V and 0 bases from J, the junction kept 5 bases outside the gene matches. The CDR3 loop is CASIGDSMNTEAFF. As DNA, the CDR3 is TGTGCCAGCATAGGGGACAGCATGAACACTGAAGCTTTCTTT.

In this sample, this clonotype turned up many times. The chain employs TRBV5-4 and TRBJ1-1; D is uncertain. CDR1 is SGHNT, CDR2 YYREEE, per germline (reference sequence). This CDR3 comprises 13 residues. V was trimmed by 6 bases and J by 1 base, leaving 10 bases between them. As DNA, the CDR3 is TGTGCCAGCACCACACAGCCGAACACTGAAGCTTTCTTT. As protein: CASTTQPNTEAFF.